This is a list of T cell receptor beta chains from one sample in a study of blood T cells in healthy people across ages. A single record per CDR3 protein comes from TCRdb applying MiXCR to the 5' RACE reads. The repertoire holds about 780,000 distinct CDR3 sequences, 35% to 50% seen once, with around 18% in the top ten. Sequenced: blood. The receptors originated from a man older than 75 in good health. CDR3s include the opening cysteine and the closing phenylalanine or tryptophan. The D gene is left open where the match is weak. Only some rows state a clone size, as once, few, many or a class for expanded clones.

j_gene: TRBJ2-5; d_gene: .; v_gene: TRBV7-2; abundance: few; CDR3nt: TGTGCCAGCAGCTTAGTTAGTCAGGGTACATATGAGCAGTACTTC; CDR3aa: CASSLVSQGTYEQYF
j_gene: TRBJ1-5; d_gene: .; v_gene: TRBV5-6; abundance: .; CDR3nt: TGTGCCAGCAGCTTGGGGGGACGGGGGAGTCAGCCCCAGCATTTT; CDR3aa: CASSLGGRGSQPQHF
j_gene: TRBJ2-1; d_gene: TRBD2; v_gene: TRBV18; abundance: .; CDR3nt: TGTGCCAGCTCACCAGGTCTAGCGGGAGGAGAAGCTGAGCAGTTCTTC; CDR3aa: CASSPGLAGGEAEQFF
j_gene: TRBJ2-7; d_gene: TRBD1; v_gene: TRBV6-6; abundance: .; CDR3nt: TGTGCCAGCAGTTTAAGGATAGGGGGCCCTACCTACGAGCAGTACTTC; CDR3aa: CASSLRIGGPTYEQYF
j_gene: TRBJ2-5; d_gene: .; v_gene: TRBV29-1; abundance: .; CDR3nt: TGCAGCGTTGTGACTTTTCGTGGAGAGACCCAGTACTTC; CDR3aa: CSVVTFRGETQYF
j_gene: TRBJ2-7; d_gene: .; v_gene: TRBV28; abundance: .; CDR3nt: TGTGCCAGCAATACGGGACCTTACGAGCAGTACTTC; CDR3aa: CASNTGPYEQYF
j_gene: TRBJ2-7; d_gene: TRBD2; v_gene: TRBV11-3; abundance: .; CDR3nt: TGTGCCAGCAGGACTAGCGGGAAGGCCTACGAGCAGTACTTC; CDR3aa: CASRTSGKAYEQYF
j_gene: TRBJ1-2; d_gene: .; v_gene: TRBV2; abundance: .; CDR3nt: TGTGCCAGCACGGACAGTCGGGCAGTTTCGAACTATGGCTACACCTTC; CDR3aa: CASTDSRAVSNYGYTF
j_gene: TRBJ2-7; d_gene: .; v_gene: TRBV9; abundance: many; CDR3nt: TGTGCCAGCAGCGTAGCTTGGGGTTACGAGCAGTACTTC; CDR3aa: CASSVAWGYEQYF
j_gene: TRBJ2-5; d_gene: TRBD2; v_gene: TRBV12-3/TRBV12-4; abundance: .; CDR3nt: TGTGCCAGCAGGCGTTCAGCGGGAGGTCAAGAGACCCAGTACTTC; CDR3aa: CASRRSAGGQETQYF
j_gene: TRBJ2-3; d_gene: .; v_gene: TRBV7-3; abundance: .; CDR3nt: TGTGCCAGCAGCCATCACAGGGCAGATACGCAGTATTTT; CDR3aa: CASSHHRADTQYF
j_gene: TRBJ1-6; d_gene: .; v_gene: TRBV2; abundance: .; CDR3nt: TGTGCCAGCAGCGAGGGATTCGACTTCTTTGGTTCACCCCTCCACTTT; CDR3aa: CASSEGFDFFGSPLHF
j_gene: TRBJ2-7; d_gene: TRBD2; v_gene: TRBV6-8; abundance: .; CDR3nt: TGTGCCAGCAGCCTCCGGGCGTTCCAGCGGGATTACAATGAGCAGTACTTC; CDR3aa: CASSLRAFQRDYNEQYF
j_gene: TRBJ2-1; d_gene: .; v_gene: TRBV13; abundance: .; CDR3nt: TGTGCCAGCAGCTTCCGGCCCCTACCCCAAGAGACCCAGTTCTTC; CDR3aa: CASSFRPLPQETQFF
j_gene: TRBJ2-5; d_gene: .; v_gene: TRBV5-1; abundance: few; CDR3nt: TGCGCCAGCAGCTTGAGGGCAGGTCGACCAACGGAGACCCAGTACTTC; CDR3aa: CASSLRAGRPTETQYF
j_gene: TRBJ2-7; d_gene: TRBD2; v_gene: TRBV9; abundance: .; CDR3nt: TGTGCCAGCAGCGTAGCCACAGGGGATGGACTAGCGGGAGGCGCCGAGCAGTACTTC; CDR3aa: CASSVATGDGLAGGAEQYF
j_gene: TRBJ2-3; d_gene: .; v_gene: TRBV24-1; abundance: .; CDR3nt: TGTGCCACCAGTGATCAAATGGGGGAGGATGATACGCAGTATTTT; CDR3aa: CATSDQMGEDDTQYF
j_gene: TRBJ2-5; d_gene: TRBD2; v_gene: TRBV28; abundance: .; CDR3nt: TGTGCCAGCAGTGAACTAGCGGGAGGGGACCAGTACTTC; CDR3aa: CASSELAGGDQYF
j_gene: TRBJ2-7; d_gene: .; v_gene: TRBV9; abundance: few; CDR3nt: TGTGCCAGCAGCGTAGCTGCAGAAGCCTACGAGCAGTACTTC; CDR3aa: CASSVAAEAYEQYF
j_gene: TRBJ2-7; d_gene: .; v_gene: TRBV5-1; abundance: .; CDR3nt: TGCGCCAGCAAAAGCCGGGACGCCTCCTACGAGCAGTACTTC; CDR3aa: CASKSRDASYEQYF
j_gene: TRBJ1-5; d_gene: .; v_gene: TRBV7-2; abundance: .; CDR3nt: TGTGCCAGCAGCGTAGGGGTCGAGCAGCCCCAGCATTTT; CDR3aa: CASSVGVEQPQHF
j_gene: TRBJ2-3; d_gene: TRBD2; v_gene: TRBV5-6; abundance: .; CDR3nt: TGTGCCAGCAGCCCGAATCCCGGGACTAGCGGGAGAACTACGCAGTATTTT; CDR3aa: CASSPNPGTSGRTTQYF
j_gene: TRBJ2-7; d_gene: TRBD2; v_gene: TRBV4-3; abundance: .; CDR3nt: TGCGCCAGCAGCCAAGAGGGGTTCAGCGGGAGCTCCTACAATGAGCAGTACTTC; CDR3aa: CASSQEGFSGSSYNEQYF
j_gene: TRBJ2-5; d_gene: .; v_gene: TRBV7-7; abundance: .; CDR3nt: TGTGCTAGCAGCACATCGCGCAACCAAGAGACCCAGTACTTC; CDR3aa: CASSTSRNQETQYF
j_gene: TRBJ2-3; d_gene: TRBD2; v_gene: TRBV12-3/TRBV12-4; abundance: .; CDR3nt: TGTGCCAGCAGTTCCTTGAGGGAGGGTCAGCCCCAGTATTTT; CDR3aa: CASSSLREGQPQYF
j_gene: TRBJ1-1; d_gene: .; v_gene: TRBV29-1; abundance: .; CDR3nt: TGCAGCGTATCGACAGGCTACACTGAAGCTTTCTTT; CDR3aa: CSVSTGYTEAFF
j_gene: TRBJ2-2; d_gene: .; v_gene: TRBV5-1; abundance: few; CDR3nt: TGCGCCAGCAGCTTGACCGCGAACACCGGGGAGCTGTTTTTT; CDR3aa: CASSLTANTGELFF
j_gene: TRBJ2-7; d_gene: .; v_gene: TRBV6-2/TRBV6-3; abundance: many; CDR3nt: TGTGCCAGCAGTTACTCAAGTATGGAGCAGTACTTC; CDR3aa: CASSYSSMEQYF
j_gene: TRBJ2-1; d_gene: TRBD2; v_gene: TRBV7-2; abundance: medium-sized; CDR3nt: TGTGCCAGCAGCCAGGGACTAGCGGCCTACAATGAGCAGTTCTTC; CDR3aa: CASSQGLAAYNEQFF
j_gene: TRBJ2-5; d_gene: TRBD1; v_gene: TRBV7-6; abundance: .; CDR3nt: TGTGCCAGCAGCCCTAGGACAGGGGGCCACCAAGAGACCCAGTACTTC; CDR3aa: CASSPRTGGHQETQYF
j_gene: TRBJ1-2; d_gene: .; v_gene: TRBV15; abundance: .; CDR3nt: TGTGCCACCAGCAGAGAAAGGGCACAATTTTCTGGCTACACCTTC; CDR3aa: CATSRERAQFSGYTF
j_gene: TRBJ2-7; d_gene: .; v_gene: TRBV28; abundance: many; CDR3nt: TGTGCCAGCAGTTTACCCTCAGGGACCGAGCAGTACTTC; CDR3aa: CASSLPSGTEQYF
j_gene: TRBJ2-7; d_gene: TRBD1; v_gene: TRBV12-3/TRBV12-4; abundance: .; CDR3nt: TGTGCCAGCAGCCCTGGACAGGGTTACCACGAGCAGTACTTC; CDR3aa: CASSPGQGYHEQYF
j_gene: TRBJ2-7; d_gene: .; v_gene: TRBV5-1; abundance: .; CDR3nt: TGCGCCAGCAGCGCGCCCGACAGGTCGAGCTACGAGCAGTACTTC; CDR3aa: CASSAPDRSSYEQYF
j_gene: TRBJ2-3; d_gene: TRBD1; v_gene: TRBV5-6; abundance: few; CDR3nt: TGTGCCAGCAGCGCAGCTGGACAGGGGGCGATAGATACGCAGTATTTT; CDR3aa: CASSAAGQGAIDTQYF
j_gene: TRBJ2-7; d_gene: .; v_gene: TRBV18; abundance: .; CDR3nt: TGTGCCAGCTCACCACCAAAGGAGCAGGGCGTCTACGAGCAGTACTTC; CDR3aa: CASSPPKEQGVYEQYF
j_gene: TRBJ2-5; d_gene: .; v_gene: TRBV27; abundance: .; CDR3nt: TGTGCCAGCAGTTTCCGACAGAGTTCTGAGCAGTACTTC; CDR3aa: CASSFRQSSEQYF
j_gene: TRBJ1-1; d_gene: TRBD1; v_gene: TRBV20-1; abundance: .; CDR3nt: TGCAGTGCTATGGGACAGGGGAAAACTGAAGCTTTCTTT; CDR3aa: CSAMGQGKTEAFF
j_gene: TRBJ2-7; d_gene: .; v_gene: TRBV7-2; abundance: few; CDR3nt: TGTGCCAGCAGCTTACGTTGGGCAACCTACGAGCAGTACTTC; CDR3aa: CASSLRWATYEQYF
j_gene: TRBJ2-7; d_gene: .; v_gene: TRBV4-3; abundance: few; CDR3nt: TGCGCCAGCAGCCAAGTCGAAGGCGGGACAGACAAGTACTTC; CDR3aa: CASSQVEGGTDKYF
j_gene: TRBJ2-7; d_gene: TRBD2; v_gene: TRBV27; abundance: .; CDR3nt: TGTGCCAGCAGTTCAACTCGCGGGGGGGGCTTGAACGAGCAGTACTTC; CDR3aa: CASSSTRGGGLNEQYF
j_gene: TRBJ2-6; d_gene: .; v_gene: TRBV4-2; abundance: .; CDR3nt: TGTGCCAGCAGCCAATTAGAGGGGGCCAACGTCCTGACTTTC; CDR3aa: CASSQLEGANVLTF
j_gene: TRBJ2-7; d_gene: TRBD2; v_gene: TRBV15; abundance: .; CDR3nt: TGTGCCACCAGCAGAGATCGCGCGGGAGGGTACAATGAGCAGTACTTC; CDR3aa: CATSRDRAGGYNEQYF
j_gene: TRBJ2-6; d_gene: .; v_gene: TRBV4-3; abundance: few; CDR3nt: TGCGCCAGCAGCCAGACGATCCAGGGACATCACTCTGGGGCCAACGTCCTGACTTTC; CDR3aa: CASSQTIQGHHSGANVLTF
j_gene: TRBJ2-2; d_gene: .; v_gene: TRBV7-7; abundance: .; CDR3nt: TGTGCCAGCAGCGATATGTTAAACGGGGCCGGTAACGGGGAGCTGTTTTTT; CDR3aa: CASSDMLNGAGNGELFF
j_gene: TRBJ2-3; d_gene: TRBD2; v_gene: TRBV7-2; abundance: .; CDR3nt: TGTGCCAGCAGCTTGCTTTCGACTAGCGGCACAGATACGCGGTATTTT; CDR3aa: CASSLLSTSGTDTRYF
j_gene: TRBJ1-2; d_gene: TRBD1; v_gene: TRBV7-2; abundance: .; CDR3nt: TGTGCCAGCAGCTCAGGGGGCTGGGCTAACTATGGCTACACCTTC; CDR3aa: CASSSGGWANYGYTF
j_gene: TRBJ2-5; d_gene: .; v_gene: TRBV13; abundance: .; CDR3nt: TGTGCCAGCAGCTTAGAAGATTCTAGTTGGGGGGAGACCCAGTACTTC; CDR3aa: CASSLEDSSWGETQYF